The clone carrying this T cell receptor beta chain has a handful of counts. CDR1 DFQATT and CDR2 SNEGSKA come from the germline V gene (reference sequence). Trimming removed 5 bases from V and 1 base from J, with 11 bases in between. This CDR3 region has 13 residues. These data belong to a study of blood T cells in healthy people across ages. Alongside a J-beta primer mix, a sample-barcoded 5' primer served in a second PCR lasting 7 to 11 cycles. TCRdb independently ran MiXCR on the 5' RACE reads; one entry per CDR3 protein. The sample lists 550,000 to 650,000 distinct CDR3 sequences, about 29% occurring once. These data were also reused for a study on T cells of mothers and their children.

The chain recombines TRBV20-1 with TRBJ1-1, with a weak D call TRBD1 (5 bases). The sample was blood. This receptor was taken from a boy under 10 years old in good health. CDR3 region: CSAGGVGNTEAFF. In nucleotides, the CDR3 is TGCAGTGCTGGAGGGGTAGGGAACACTGAAGCTTTCTTT.